What follows are 30 T cell receptor beta chains derived from one specimen sequenced in a study of response to subunit inactivated influenza vaccine. TCRdb re-called the RT-PCR reads through MiXCR, storing one row per CDR3 protein. Of 860,000 or so distinct CDR3 sequences listed, 21% are singletons. Sequenced here: PBMCs from blood, sampled about 5 days after vaccination. The receptor source for this set is a man between 45 and 60 years old who received an inactivated influenza vaccine.

A few counts support this clonotype. This CDR3 reads CASSSPGGPHEQYF. In nucleotides, the CDR3 is TGTGCCAGCAGTTCTCCAGGGGGCCCTCACGAGCAGTACTTC. The genes are TRBV28 and TRBJ2-7; 8 bases line up with TRBD1. The V gene's germline CDR1 is MDHEN and CDR2 SYDVKM. V was pared by 4 bases and J by 5 bases, with 7 bases of the junction left unmatched. The CDR3 length is 14 residues.

This clonotype was detected only a few times. The genes are TRBV5-1 and TRBJ1-2; maybe TRBD1 (6 bases). CDR3 length equals 16 residues. V was trimmed by 1 base and J by 0 bases, leaving 13 bases between them. Germline V gene sequence: CDR1 SGHRS, CDR2 YFSETQ. This chain's CDR3 is CASSLSTGKSNYGYTF. The DNA of the CDR3 is TGCGCCAGCAGCTTGAGCACAGGGAAATCTAACTATGGCTACACCTTC.

This chain links TRBV30 with TRBJ2-7, with 7 bases lining up with TRBD2. The CDR3 loop spans 14 amino acids. Germline lookup yields CDR1 GTSNPN and CDR2 SVGIG (reference sequence). The junction had 9 bases not matched to a gene; V was cut back by 6 bases and J by 1 base. The CDR3 DNA reads as TGTGCCTGCGTAAAGGGACTATCTTCCTACGAGCAGTACTTC. It codes for CACVKGLSSYEQYF.

This clonotype was counted only a few times. The rearrangement uses TRBV20-1 and TRBJ2-3; D is unresolved. Trimming took 3 bases from V and 4 from J, leaving 14 bases between them. The CDR3 spans 14 residues. Per germline, CDR1 DFQATT and CDR2 SNEGSKA (reference sequence). The CDR3 DNA reads TGCAGTGCTAGCTCCGGAAGGGTCGCAGATACGCAGTATTTT. It encodes CSASSGRVADTQYF.

This clonotype has more than one count but fewer than ten. The rearrangement uses TRBV6-5 and TRBJ1-1, with D unclear. CDR3 size: 15 residues. Germline assignment: CDR1 MNHEY and CDR2 SVGAGI. The V end was cut by 4 bases, the J end by 5 bases, with 17 bases between. CDR3: CASSSPGVGVTEAFF. The CDR3 DNA reads TGTGCCAGCAGTTCGCCCGGGGTGGGAGTTACTGAAGCTTTCTTT.

The chain combines TRBV28 with TRBJ2-1; 8 bases line up with TRBD1. The J segment lost 2 bases and the V segment lost 9 bases, leaving 9 bases of the junction unmatched. The CDR3 has 15 amino acids. Germline V gives CDR1 MDHEN, CDR2 SYDVKM. Here the CDR3 reads CASWTGTTTYNEQFF. The CDR3, as DNA: TGTGCCAGTTGGACAGGGACGACAACCTACAATGAGCAGTTCTTC.

This clonotype turned up a few times. Here the CDR3 reads CASSRLEGNTIYF. CDR3 DNA: TGTGCCAGCAGCCGCCTCGAGGGAAACACCATATATTTT. The chain joins TRBV12-3 or TRBV12-4 to TRBJ1-3, with D unresolved. V lost 6 bases, J lost 4 bases, and 10 bases lay in between. CDR3 size: 13 residues.

This clonotype was seen many times. V usage is TRBV10-3 and J usage is TRBJ1-2; possible D gene TRBD1, 5 bases. The CDR3 has 14 residues. Germline lookup yields CDR1 ENHRY and CDR2 SYGVKD. V was cut by 2 bases and J by 7 bases, with 14 bases left in between. CDR3 DNA: TGTGCCATCAGTGAGATAGGGGCGCTTCTTGGCTACACCTTC. Protein sequence: CAISEIGALLGYTF.

J is TRBJ2-5 and V is TRBV7-8; D gene uncertain. CDR3 length: 12 amino acids. Germline loops: CDR1 SGHVS, CDR2 FQNEAQ. V lost 5 bases, J lost 10 bases, and 14 bases lay in between. CDR3 in DNA: TGTGCCAGCAGCCTCGAGTTGGGGATCCAGTACTTC. Translated, it gives CASSLELGIQYF. Variable domain in full (rest from reference TRBV7-8 and TRBJ2-5): GAGVSQSPRYKVAKRGQDVALRCDPISGHVSLFWYQQALGQGPEFLTYFQNEAQLDKSGLPSDRFFAERPEGSVSTLKIQRTQQEDSAVYLCASSLELGIQYFGPGTRLLVL.

The rearrangement joins TRBV5-1 to TRBJ2-7, with D hard to call. The CDR3 totals 11 residues. Trimming stripped 6 bases from V and 3 bases from J, with 7 bases between. CDR1 SGHRS and CDR2 YFSETQ come from the germline V gene. CDR3 in amino acids: CASKHLYEQYF. DNA of the CDR3: TGCGCCAGCAAGCACCTCTACGAGCAGTACTTC.

This clonotype was counted between two and nine times. The chain has TRBV6-1 and TRBJ1-5, with TRBD1 as a possible D gene (5 bases). CDR3 length: 14 amino acids. The germline gives CDR1 MNHNS, CDR2 SASEGT. V lost 2 bases to trimming and J lost 3 bases, with 8 bases between them. The CDR3 DNA is TGTGCCAGCAGTGAATCAGGGTTCAATCAGCCCCAGCATTTT. This sequence encodes CASSESGFNQPQHF.

J is TRBJ1-4 and V is TRBV7-9; 7 bases match TRBD1. The germline gives CDR1 SEHNR, CDR2 FQNEAQ (reference sequence). V was pared by 5 bases and J by 8 bases, with 5 bases of the junction left unmatched. This CDR3 spans 13 amino acids. The chain's CDR3 is CASSKTGDEKLFF. The CDR3 DNA is TGTGCCAGCAGCAAAACAGGGGACGAAAAACTGTTTTTT.

This clonotype was detected ten times or more. The chain carries TRBV20-1 and TRBJ1-1, with D possibly matching TRBD1 (6 bases). Germline CDR1 reads DFQATT; CDR2 reads SNEGSKA (reference sequence). CDR3 length: 14 residues. The ends were cut back, 3 bases at V and 5 bases at J, with 16 bases in the middle. In DNA form, the CDR3 reads TGCAGTGCTAGCCGGGGTGGCAGGGGAACTGAAGCTTTCTTT. Its translation is CSASRGGRGTEAFF.

This chain uses TRBV20-1 with TRBJ2-2; 12 bases fit TRBD2. V lost 2 bases, J lost 6 bases, and 10 bases stayed unmatched. The CDR3 is 17 residues long. The germline V gene encodes CDR1 DFQATT and CDR2 SNEGSKA (reference sequence). The CDR3 reads CSARKTSGRGLSGELFF. CDR3 coding DNA: TGCAGTGCTAGAAAGACTAGCGGGAGAGGTTTATCCGGGGAGCTGTTTTTT.

This clonotype has just a few counts. The chain uses TRBV11-2 and TRBJ2-7; 8 nucleotides match TRBD1. Germline V gene sequence: CDR1 SGHAT, CDR2 FQNNGV. Unmatched junction bases numbered 6, after V lost 1 base and J lost 4 bases. The length of the CDR3 is 15 residues. The chain's CDR3 is CASSLVQGARYEQYF. In DNA, the CDR3 is TGTGCCAGCAGCTTAGTTCAGGGGGCTAGGTACGAGCAGTACTTC.

This clonotype showed up just a few times. The chain uses TRBV6-2 or TRBV6-3 and TRBJ2-5; 14 bases align to TRBD2. The CDR3 is made up of 17 amino acids. The V and J ends lost 5 bases and 7 bases, in that order; junction bases with no gene match: 12. Per the germline V gene, CDR1 is MNHEY and CDR2 is SVGEGT. The CDR3 here is CASSGRTSGGTMGTQYF. CDR3 nucleotides: TGTGCCAGCAGTGGACGGACTAGCGGGGGGACGATGGGGACCCAGTACTTC.

This rearrangement joins TRBV10-3 to TRBJ2-5; the match to TRBD1 covers 10 bases. This CDR3 has 16 residues. The V gene end was trimmed by 5 bases and the J gene end by 2 bases; junction bases not matched to a gene: 8. Germline CDR1 reads ENHRY; CDR2 reads SYGVKD. The CDR3 DNA reads as TGTGCCATCAGTCCCGGGACAGGGGTTGGGCAAGAGACCCAGTACTTC. Its translation is CAISPGTGVGQETQYF.

A few counts support this clonotype. CDR3 loop: CSVDASGRTDTQYF. The CDR3, as DNA: TGCAGCGTTGACGCTAGCGGGAGAACAGATACGCAGTATTTT. The chain uses TRBV29-1 and TRBJ2-3; TRBD2 matches at 10 bases. The trim removed 3 bases at V and 3 bases at J, leaving 3 bases unmatched. There are 14 residues in the CDR3. CDR1 is SQVTM and CDR2 is ANQGSEA in the germline V gene.

This clonotype was recorded at least ten times. The chain is built from TRBV7-9 and TRBJ1-2, with D unresolved. Per germline, CDR1 SEHNR and CDR2 FQNEAQ (reference sequence). V dropped 2 bases and J dropped 6 bases, with 7 bases sitting between them. CDR3 length: 12 amino acids. CDR3 nucleotide sequence: TGTGCCAGCAGCTTATCCGGTGATGGCTACACCTTC. Its translation is CASSLSGDGYTF.

In this sample, this clonotype turned up a few times. This chain uses TRBV4-1 with TRBJ1-1; the match to TRBD1 covers 8 bases. The CDR3 length is 17 residues. CDR1 and CDR2 (germline): MGHRA, YSYEKL. V dropped 4 bases and J dropped 0; count of bases not matched to a gene: 10. The CDR3 here is CASSLSGQGGMNTEAFF. Written as DNA, the CDR3 is TGCGCCAGCAGCCTCTCCGGACAGGGAGGAATGAACACTGAAGCTTTCTTT.

This clonotype was seen a handful of times. V gene TRBV5-5 combines with J gene TRBJ2-7, with 10 nucleotides matching TRBD1. The CDR3 runs to 13 residues. Germline CDR1 reads SGHKS; CDR2 reads YYEKEE (reference sequence). Trimming took 5 bases from V and 3 from J; bases not matched to a gene: 2. CDR3 region: CASRWTGGYEQYF. The CDR3 bases are TGTGCCAGCAGATGGACAGGGGGCTACGAGCAGTACTTC. Full variable domain (outside the CDR3, taken from reference TRBV5-5 and TRBJ2-7): DAGVTQSPTHLIKTRGQQVTLRCSPISGHKSVSWYQQVLGQGPQFIFQYYEKEERGRGNFPDRFSARQFPNYSSELNVNALLLGDSALYLCASRWTGGYEQYFGPGTRLTVT.

The table lists this clonotype with a few counts. V gene TRBV20-1 combines with J gene TRBJ2-2; a possible D gene is TRBD2 (6 bases). This CDR3 comprises 15 residues. V gave up 2 bases and J gave up 4 bases, with 14 bases separating them. Germline V gene data show CDR1 as DFQATT and CDR2 as SNEGSKA (reference sequence). CDR3 coding DNA: TGCAGTGCTAGATCCGGGAGTTTAGGCACCGGGGAGCTGTTTTTT. Protein sequence: CSARSGSLGTGELFF.

The chain links TRBV7-8 to TRBJ1-3; D unclear. The CDR3 length is 16 residues. Germline assignment: CDR1 SGHVS and CDR2 FQNEAQ. V shed 1 base and J shed 0 bases, with 10 bases lying between them. The CDR3 loop reads CASSLVLPSSGNTIYF. The DNA of the CDR3 is TGTGCCAGCAGCTTAGTTCTCCCAAGCTCTGGAAACACCATATATTTT.

This clonotype was counted between two and nine times. This chain links TRBV6-1 with TRBJ1-6; 7 nucleotides line up with TRBD1. The junction had 7 bases not matched to a gene; V was cut back by 5 bases and J by 3 bases. This CDR3 is built from 16 residues. Germline CDR1 reads MNHNS; CDR2 reads SASEGT. The CDR3 DNA is TGTGCCAGCAGTCAGCCCAGACAGGGCTATAATTCACCCCTCCACTTT. This translates into CASSQPRQGYNSPLHF.

The table lists this clonotype with a few counts. The chain links TRBV2 to TRBJ2-1; no clear D gene. Germline V gene sequence: CDR1 SNHLY, CDR2 FYNNEI. The CDR3 consists of 16 residues. V lost 3 bases, J lost 0 bases, and 12 bases lay in between. The DNA of the CDR3 is TGTGCCAGCAGTGACGTCCTTTTAAGCTCCTACAATGAGCAGTTCTTC. It yields the protein CASSDVLLSSYNEQFF.

The table lists this clonotype with a few counts. The chain is built from TRBV7-2 and TRBJ2-1; D may be TRBD2 (5 bases). Trimming left V 5 bases short and J 1 base short, with 12 bases between. Germline V gene lookup returns CDR1 SGHTA and CDR2 FQGNSA. This CDR3 contains 15 residues. CDR3 sequence reads: CASSPREGSYNEQFF. The CDR3 DNA reads TGTGCCAGCAGCCCCCGAGAGGGATCCTACAATGAGCAGTTCTTC.

This clonotype was detected only a few times. CDR3: CASSGTGDEQYF. DNA for the CDR3: TGTGCCAGCAGTGGGACAGGGGACGAGCAGTACTTC. The rearrangement joins TRBV12-3 or TRBV12-4 to TRBJ2-7; 10 positions agree with TRBD1. V lost 5 bases to trimming and J lost 5 bases; unmatched junction nucleotides: 0. This CDR3 region has 12 residues.

The chain employs TRBV7-9 and TRBJ2-5; D might be TRBD2 (7 bases). CDR3 length: 15 residues. Germline V gene sequence: CDR1 SEHNR, CDR2 FQNEAQ (reference sequence). Trimming took 5 bases from V and 0 from J, leaving 13 bases between them. CDR3 nucleotide sequence: TGTGCCAGCAGCCTTACCGGGGGGCACCAAGAGACCCAGTACTTC. Encoded protein: CASSLTGGHQETQYF. The entire variable domain, with the rest obtained from reference TRBV7-9 and TRBJ2-5, is as follows: DTGVSQNPRHKITKRGQNVTFRCDPISEHNRLYWYRQTLGQGPEFLTYFQNEAQLEKSRLLSDRFSAERPKGSFSTLEIQRTEQGDSAMYLCASSLTGGHQETQYFGPGTRLLVL.

This clonotype came up a few times. The chain couples TRBV18 to TRBJ2-1, with D maybe TRBD2 (5 bases). Trimming removed 0 bases from V and 14 bases from J, with 20 bases in between. Per germline, CDR1 KGHSH and CDR2 LQKENI. The CDR3 spans 15 residues. This CDR3 is CASSPPRERKGKKFF. Written as DNA, the CDR3 is TGTGCCAGCTCACCACCGAGGGAACGAAAGGGTAAGAAGTTCTTC.

The chain joins TRBV4-2 to TRBJ2-7; the D gene could be TRBD1 or TRBD2 (6 bases each). The germline V gene encodes CDR1 LGHNA and CDR2 YNFKEQ. This CDR3 contains 17 residues. V was clipped by 4 bases and J by 2 bases, with 21 bases between them. The CDR3 sequence: CASSLLVNRERAYEQYF. As DNA, the CDR3 is TGTGCCAGCAGCCTATTAGTTAACAGGGAGCGGGCCTACGAGCAGTACTTC.